This TCR beta chain emerged from a study of blood T cell repertoires in COVID-19 (dated by TCRdb to 2020 to 2022). Regarding the study in general: Samples covering the acute and convalescent phases of COVID-19 were provided by collaborators in the United States, Italy and Spain. The material from the prospective study consisted of cDNA or gDNA derived from T cells, B-cell-depleted T cells, or PBMCs. Deeply sampled blood TCRbeta repertoires from subjects exposed to, actively infected with, or recovered from COVID-19 were included in the dataset. The repertoires were released in a freely available public database intended as a resource for research on the immune response to SARS-CoV-2. The samples were drawn from two sources: the first 160 participants of the ongoing ImmuneRACE study, and 1,200 or so subjects contributed by 6 global collaborators. Sample metadata almost always included a de-identified subject ID, COVID-19 status, age in years and sex. HLA class I and class II types, where available, came from metadata supplied by the sample provider rather than from assay-based typing. The investigation overall reported the following: Clinical and demographic metadata were provided uncurated, with the amount varying by source and participant.

For this clone: Which antigen it targets is not known. Within one base of it there is no much larger clone, and no base qualities were kept.

TCRbeta CDR3 regions were amplified from genomic DNA by means of the immunoSEQ Assay, a bias-controlled multiplex PCR. The original pipeline was this. The number of nucleated cells in each sample was estimated from the amplification of reference gene primers within the assay. Sequence reads were collapsed and filtered to measure the absolute abundance of every unique TCRbeta CDR3 rearrangement. For each sample, productive Simpson clonality was calculated by taking the square root of Simpson's diversity index across productive rearrangements. TCRdb holds this immuneACCESS table with in-frame rearrangements only. Some clones are missing; in checked studies, unresolved V genes explain under half, and the rest has no known cause. The DNA gave D and trimming, while V, J and clone size come from that table. The sample has some 110,000 clones on record, more than 60% of them singletons. Clones ranked in the top ten supply around 5.9% of the sample.

Collaborating institutions collected whole blood in K2EDTA tubes following their own protocols. For TCRbeta analysis, collaborators shipped samples in one of three forms: frozen whole blood, isolated PBMCs, or DNA extracted from either of those sample types. The germline V gene yields KGHSH for CDR1 and LQKENI for CDR2. A distance of 17 bases separates the germline ends of V and J, which lose 6 bases and 5 bases respectively. Its CDR3 holds 16 amino acids, cysteine through phenylalanine. The CDR3 DNA has 48 bases and is translated from base 1. The receptor chain draws on TRBV18 and TRBJ1-6; TRBD1 is a possible D gene, resting on 5 matching bases. Sample: peripheral blood. The sequence was obtained from a man aged 65-85 years with acute or convalescent COVID-19. The CDR3 sequence is CASSKSTGPNNSPLHF. The sequenced DNA: TGTGCCAGCTCGAAGTCTACAGGACCAAATAATTCACCCCTCCACTTT.